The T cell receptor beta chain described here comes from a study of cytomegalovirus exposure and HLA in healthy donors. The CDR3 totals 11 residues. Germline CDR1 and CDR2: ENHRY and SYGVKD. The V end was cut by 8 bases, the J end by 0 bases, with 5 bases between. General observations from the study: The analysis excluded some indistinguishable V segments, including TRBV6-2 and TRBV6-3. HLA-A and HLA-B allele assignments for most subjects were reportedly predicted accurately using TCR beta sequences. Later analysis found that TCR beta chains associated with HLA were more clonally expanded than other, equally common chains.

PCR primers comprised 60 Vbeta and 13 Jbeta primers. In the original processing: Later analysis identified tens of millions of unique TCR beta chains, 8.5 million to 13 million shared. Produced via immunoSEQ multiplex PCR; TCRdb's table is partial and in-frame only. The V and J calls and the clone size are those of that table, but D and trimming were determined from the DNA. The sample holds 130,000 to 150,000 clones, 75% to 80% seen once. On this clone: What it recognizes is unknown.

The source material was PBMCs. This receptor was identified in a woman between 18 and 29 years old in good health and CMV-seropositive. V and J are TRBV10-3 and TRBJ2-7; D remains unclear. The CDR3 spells CAIADSYEQYF. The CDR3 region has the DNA TGTGCCATCGCGGACTCCTACGAGCAGTACTTC.